What follows are 7 T cell receptor beta chains derived from one specimen sequenced in a study of T cell changes during pregnancy in multiple sclerosis. The repertoire was sequenced with immunoSEQ multiplex PCR; TCRdb's copy has only in-frame clones and lacks some. This sample has some 77,000 clones, with roughly 92% found just once. Material: CD4+ T cells from peripheral blood mononuclear cells, obtained before pregnancy. Every receptor here comes from a female donor with multiple sclerosis, enrolled in a pregnancy study.

The chain couples TRBV19 to TRBJ1-1; 12 bases match TRBD1. Germline V CDR1 and CDR2: LNHDA, SQIVND (reference sequence). The CDR3 spans 16 residues. V lost 5 bases and J lost 3; bases outside the gene matches: 7. CDR3 protein: CASSWDRGRRDTEAFF. DNA for the CDR3: TGTGCCAGTAGTTGGGACAGGGGGCGTCGGGACACTGAAGCTTTCTTT.

The chain couples TRBV5-1 to TRBJ1-6; D unclear. The CDR3 sequence is 15 residues long. Germline lookup yields CDR1 SGHRS and CDR2 YFSETQ. Trimming pared 0 bases from V and 5 bases from J, leaving 9 bases between. CDR3 in DNA: TGCGCCAGCAGCTTGGTGGGAGCCGATAATTCACCCCTCCACTTT. This sequence encodes CASSLVGADNSPLHF.

V and J are TRBV30 and TRBJ1-1, with D unresolved. The V end was cut by 8 bases, the J end by 4 bases, with 11 bases between. The CDR3 contains 11 residues. CDR1 is GTSNPN and CDR2 is SVGIG in the germline V gene (reference sequence). Here the CDR3 reads CARNTATEAFF. The CDR3 nucleotides read TGTGCCCGGAACACAGCCACTGAAGCTTTCTTT.

CDR3 nucleotide sequence: TGTGCCAGCAGTTATTCGATTCAGGGGACCGGAAAACTGTTTTTT. It encodes CASSYSIQGTGKLFF. This chain links TRBV6-6 with TRBJ1-4, with D possibly TRBD1 on 6 matching bases. The germline V gene has CDR1 MNHNY and CDR2 SVGAGI (reference sequence). The CDR3 is 15 amino acids. Between the trimmed V and J ends, which lost 3 bases and 10 bases, there was a span of 18 bases.

V is TRBV5-1 and J is TRBJ2-2; TRBD1 matches 9 bases. The junction had 1 base not matched to a gene; V was cut back by 1 base and J by 0 bases. Germline V gene lookup returns CDR1 SGHRS and CDR2 YFSETQ. The CDR3 runs 16 residues. In DNA, the CDR3 is TGCGCCAGCAGCTTGACAGGGGGCGCGAACACCGGGGAGCTGTTTTTT. Its translation: CASSLTGGANTGELFF.

The V gene is TRBV6-1, the J gene TRBJ2-7, with TRBD2 matching over 9 bases. V was clipped by 5 bases and J by 3 bases; unmatched bases: 8. CDR1 is MNHNS and CDR2 is SASEGT in the germline V gene. This CDR3 region has 15 residues. CDR3 nucleotides: TGTGCCAGCAGTTCGACTAGCGGCCCGAGCTACGAGCAGTACTTC. This translates into CASSSTSGPSYEQYF.

The CDR3 sequence: CASSFGRGVDTQYF. The CDR3 region has the DNA TGTGCCAGCAGCTTCGGTCGGGGTGTTGATACGCAGTATTTT. The chain has TRBV7-7 and TRBJ2-3, with TRBD2 as a possible D gene (5 bases). The germline V gene has CDR1 SSHAT and CDR2 FNYEAQ (reference sequence). Trimming stripped 3 bases from V and 6 bases from J, with 13 bases between. The CDR3 contains 14 residues.